The rows below give T cell receptor beta chains drawn from one sample of a study of blood T cell repertoires in COVID-19. Produced via immunoSEQ multiplex PCR; TCRdb's table is partial and in-frame only. This table holds about 220,000 clones, more than 85% found once. Sequencing used peripheral blood. The receptors stem from a man aged 35 to 55 with active or convalescent COVID-19. Both conserved end residues are part of each CDR3. D genes are given only for firm matches. The size entry is marked missing in some rows and otherwise reads once, few, many or a size class.

clone size	D gene	J gene	V gene	CDR3 protein	CDR3 DNA
NA	TRBD2	TRBJ2-7	TRBV7-8	CASRSASGGSSYEQYF	TGTGCCAGCAGGTCCGCGAGCGGGGGGTCCTCCTACGAGCAGTACTTC
NA	TRBD1	TRBJ2-2	TRBV28	CASRAEGTGAGELFF	TGTGCCAGCAGGGCCGAGGGGACAGGGGCCGGGGAGCTGTTTTTT
once	NA	TRBJ1-5	TRBV6-5	CASSYPGNSNQPQHF	TGTGCCAGCAGTTACCCAGGGAATAGCAATCAGCCCCAGCATTTT
NA	NA	TRBJ1-6	TRBV2	CASTEPSSYNSPLHF	TGTGCCAGCACCGAACCTAGCTCCTATAATTCACCCCTCCACTTT
NA	NA	TRBJ1-1	TRBV29-1	CSVVGRQGRENTEAFF	TGCAGCGTTGTTGGGAGGCAGGGAAGGGAGAACACTGAAGCTTTCTTT
NA	NA	TRBJ2-7	TRBV28	CASSLVYDYSYEQYF	TGTGCCAGCAGTTTGGTATACGACTACTCCTACGAGCAGTACTTC
NA	TRBD2	TRBJ2-1	TRBV11-2	CASSRQAGSYNEQFF	TGTGCCAGCAGCCGTCAAGCGGGGAGTTACAATGAGCAGTTCTTC
NA	NA	TRBJ2-7	TRBV19	CATAFRGAHPSYEQYF	TGTGCCACCGCATTTCGGGGGGCACACCCTTCCTACGAGCAGTACTTC
NA	TRBD1	TRBJ2-7	TRBV23-1	CASSQSDRVVGSYEQYF	TGCGCCAGCAGTCAATCCGACAGGGTGGTGGGATCCTACGAGCAGTACTTC
few	NA	TRBJ1-1	TRBV11-2	CASRGSEAFF	TGTGCCAGCAGGGGCTCTGAAGCTTTCTTT
NA	TRBD2	TRBJ2-3	TRBV18	CASSLIKAGGHDTQYF	TGTGCCAGCTCTCTCATCAAAGCGGGAGGGCATGATACGCAGTATTTT
NA	TRBD2	TRBJ2-1	TRBV24-1	CATSDFGLAGDNEQFF	TGTGCCACCAGTGATTTCGGGCTAGCGGGGGACAATGAGCAGTTCTTC
NA	TRBD2	TRBJ2-5	TRBV5-1	CASSFTSGRAGETQYF	TGCGCCAGCAGCTTTACTAGCGGGAGGGCCGGTGAGACCCAGTACTTC
once	TRBD1	TRBJ1-1	TRBV5-1	CASSFTTGRGTEAFF	TGCGCCAGCAGCTTCACGACAGGGCGAGGGACTGAAGCTTTCTTT
NA	NA	TRBJ2-5	TRBV9	CASSVGLVLESGQETQYF	TGTGCCAGCAGCGTAGGGTTGGTCTTAGAGAGCGGCCAAGAGACCCAGTACTTC
NA	TRBD1	TRBJ1-1	TRBV19	CASMTGSSEAFF	TGTGCCAGTATGACAGGGAGTTCTGAAGCTTTCTTT
once	NA	TRBJ2-3	TRBV5-1	CASSLETGGTDTQYF	TGCGCCAGCAGCTTGGAAACGGGGGGCACAGATACGCAGTATTTT
NA	TRBD2	TRBJ2-3	TRBV24-1	CATSDSISRGGRDTQYF	TGTGCCACCAGTGACTCCATCTCGCGGGGGGGCCGGGATACGCAGTATTTT
NA	NA	TRBJ2-1	TRBV9	CASSVGQEIDEQFF	TGTGCCAGCAGCGTAGGACAGGAAATAGATGAGCAGTTCTTC
NA	NA	TRBJ1-1	TRBV9	CASSVVLGSAGAEAFF	TGTGCCAGCAGCGTAGTCTTGGGCAGTGCAGGGGCTGAAGCTTTCTTT
NA	NA	TRBJ2-7	TRBV5-4	CASSLSSTYEQYF	TGTGCCAGCAGCTTGAGTTCTACCTACGAGCAGTACTTC
once	NA	TRBJ1-2	TRBV5-1	CASSFTGSFSGYTF	TGCGCCAGCAGCTTTACCGGGAGCTTCTCTGGCTACACCTTC
NA	TRBD1	TRBJ2-7	TRBV13	CASSSTDRTREQYF	TGTGCCAGCAGCTCTACGGACAGGACGAGGGAGCAGTACTTC
once	NA	TRBJ1-4	TRBV28	CASRGGQVGKLFF	TGTGCCAGCAGGGGGGGGCAGGTTGGAAAACTGTTTTTT
NA	TRBD1	TRBJ1-6	TRBV29-1	CSEEGTGVFHNSPLHF	TGCAGCGAAGAAGGGACAGGGGTTTTCCATAATTCACCCCTCCACTTT
NA	NA	TRBJ1-2	TRBV18	CASSPASVRGAGGYTF	NA
NA	NA	TRBJ2-1	TRBV27	CASSSQGLNEQFF	TGTGCCAGCAGTTCACAGGGATTGAATGAGCAGTTCTTC
once	TRBD1	TRBJ2-1	TRBV15	CATSRDAGGHEQFF	TGTGCCACCAGCAGAGATGCAGGGGGTCATGAGCAGTTCTTC
NA	TRBD1	TRBJ2-7	TRBV28	CASSLPSGTGFDEQYF	TGTGCCAGCAGTCTTCCCTCCGGGACAGGCTTCGACGAGCAGTACTTC
NA	TRBD2	TRBJ2-1	TRBV28	CATSKRGADNEQFF	TGTGCCACCTCTAAGCGGGGGGCCGACAATGAGCAGTTCTTC
NA	TRBD2	TRBJ2-1	TRBV7-2	CASSSPPGTSGIGEQFF	TGTGCCAGCAGCTCACCCCCCGGGACTAGCGGGATTGGTGAGCAGTTCTTC
once	TRBD2	TRBJ2-1	TRBV5-1	CASSGGTSGSNEQFF	TGCGCCAGCAGCGGGGGGACTAGCGGTAGTAATGAGCAGTTCTTC
NA	TRBD1	TRBJ2-7	TRBV3-1/TRBV3-2	CASSRQGVGEQYF	TGTGCCAGCTCCCGACAGGGCGTCGGGGAGCAGTACTTC
NA	TRBD2	TRBJ2-3	TRBV2	CASRRLAQSTDTQYF	TGTGCCAGCAGACGACTAGCCCAAAGCACAGATACGCAGTATTTT
once	NA	TRBJ2-1	TRBV27	CASHQGRSYNEQFF	TGTGCCAGCCATCAGGGTAGGTCCTACAATGAGCAGTTCTTC
NA	TRBD1	TRBJ1-4	TRBV4-1	CASSQDLGQGAGEEKLFF	TGCGCCAGCAGCCAAGATTTGGGACAGGGGGCGGGAGAAGAAAAACTGTTTTTT
NA	TRBD2	TRBJ2-5	TRBV5-5	CASSLGTSGRVSETQYF	TGTGCCAGCAGCTTAGGGACTAGCGGGAGGGTCTCTGAGACCCAGTACTTC
NA	TRBD1	TRBJ1-1	TRBV5-1	CASSLAGQGSGKAFF	TGCGCCAGCAGCCTGGCGGGACAGGGATCCGGTAAAGCTTTCTTT
NA	NA	TRBJ1-2	TRBV2	CASSETGPQGGYTF	TGTGCCAGCAGTGAAACGGGCCCCCAGGGCGGCTACACCTTC
NA	TRBD1	TRBJ1-2	TRBV6-5	CASSYSLSGGSGYTF	TGTGCCAGCAGTTACTCCCTATCAGGGGGGAGTGGCTACACCTTC
NA	NA	TRBJ1-1	TRBV5-1	CASSRTGVLGTEAFF	TGCGCCAGCAGCCGTACGGGGGTACTGGGCACTGAAGCTTTCTTT
NA	NA	TRBJ1-3	TRBV6-5	CASSPTRAGNTIYF	TGTGCCAGCAGCCCAACCAGGGCTGGAAACACCATATATTTT
NA	NA	TRBJ2-7	TRBV19	CASSMTPTNEQYF	TGTGCCAGTAGTATGACACCGACGAACGAGCAGTACTTC
NA	NA	TRBJ2-2	TRBV11-2	CASSLGTDDTGELFF	TGTGCCAGCAGCTTAGGGACAGACGACACCGGGGAGCTGTTTTTT
NA	NA	TRBJ1-5	TRBV7-8	CASSPNRSNQPQHF	TGTGCCAGCAGCCCTAACAGGAGCAATCAGCCCCAGCATTTT
NA	NA	TRBJ1-2	TRBV6-5	CASKIQGSPYGYTF	TGTGCCAGCAAAATACAGGGAAGCCCCTATGGCTACACCTTC
NA	NA	TRBJ1-2	TRBV27	CASSLFRTDYGYTF	TGTGCCAGCAGTTTATTTCGGACAGACTATGGCTACACCTTC
NA	NA	TRBJ1-6	TRBV6-6	CASSTTGNSPLHF	TGTGCCAGCAGTACCACAGGGAATTCACCCCTCCACTTT
NA	TRBD1	TRBJ2-3	TRBV7-9	CASSLPRQGTSTDTQYF	TGTGCCAGCAGCTTGCCCCGACAGGGAACTAGCACAGATACGCAGTATTTT
NA	NA	TRBJ2-7	TRBV6-2/TRBV6-3	CASSYPDSYEQYF	TGTGCCAGCAGTTACCCGGACAGCTACGAGCAGTACTTC
NA	TRBD1	TRBJ2-3	TRBV5-4	CASSTRDRVFNQYF	TGTGCCAGCAGCACCCGGGACAGGGTGTTTAACCAGTATTTT
once	NA	TRBJ1-1	TRBV15	CATSTTRNTEAFF	TGTGCCACCAGCACTACCCGGAACACTGAAGCTTTCTTT
once	TRBD2	TRBJ2-3	TRBV27	CASSLSVSGSTDTQYF	TGTGCCAGCAGTTTATCGGTTAGCGGGAGCACAGATACGCAGTATTTT
NA	TRBD2	TRBJ2-4	TRBV27	CASSEILAGGSGIQYF	TGTGCCAGCAGCGAGATACTAGCGGGGGGGAGTGGCATTCAGTACTTC
NA	NA	TRBJ2-7	TRBV9	CASSGTSASYEQYF	TGTGCCAGCAGCGGAACGAGCGCGTCCTACGAGCAGTACTTC
once	TRBD1	TRBJ1-1	TRBV6-6	CASSYGQGADTEAFF	TGTGCCAGCAGTTACGGGCAGGGGGCGGACACTGAAGCTTTCTTT
NA	TRBD2	TRBJ2-1	TRBV19	CASSNPGTSGLNEQFF	TGTGCCAGTAGTAACCCCGGGACTAGCGGGCTGAATGAGCAGTTCTTC
NA	TRBD2	TRBJ2-1	TRBV5-1	CASSSTSPGLAGLMNEQFF	TGCGCCAGCAGTTCGACTAGTCCGGGACTAGCGGGATTGATGAATGAGCAGTTCTTC
few	TRBD1	TRBJ1-2	TRBV7-2	CASSLAGTAYGYTF	TGTGCCAGCAGCTTAGCTGGGACAGCTTATGGCTACACCTTC